One and the same sample provided the 30 T cell receptor beta chains below, sequenced in a study of blood T cells in healthy people across ages (dated by TCRdb to 2015 to 2017). The protocol used for the library was 5' RACE. The run used an Illumina HiSeq 2500. A second PCR of about 6 to 11 cycles was performed with a sample-barcoded 5' primer and a J-beta primer mix. The raw public data were reprocessed by TCRdb itself: fastp quality trimming at Q25, MiXCR clonotype calling, in-frame beta chains only. Records with the same CDR3 protein are collapsed into one entry carrying the most frequent genes and DNA. Present in this sample are about 1.7 million distinct CDR3 sequences, 28% of which were seen just once. Together, the top ten hold about 8% of the sample. Specimen: blood. The receptors were sampled from a woman in her thirties in good health.

At least ten counts were recorded for this clonotype. The chain employs TRBV29-1 and TRBJ2-3; D tentatively fits TRBD1 or TRBD2 (6 bases each). V was shortened by 4 bases and J by 1 base, with 9 bases between the two germline ends. Germline V gives CDR1 SQVTM, CDR2 ANQGSEA. There are 13 residues in the CDR3. The CDR3 reads CSVVGGRTDTQYF. DNA of the CDR3: TGCAGCGTTGTAGGGGGGCGCACAGATACGCAGTATTTT.

In regard to this clonotype: This may stem from a read error, because a much larger clone lies one nucleotide away. CDR3 region: CSAPTSSYEQFF. The CDR3 nucleotides are TGCAGTGCTCCGACTAGTTCCTACGAGCAGTTCTTC. V is TRBV20-1 and J is TRBJ2-1; maybe TRBD2 (6 bases). The ends were cut back, 5 bases at V and 10 bases at J, with 15 bases in the middle. The CDR3 is 12 residues long. CDR1 DFQATT and CDR2 SNEGSKA come from the germline V gene (reference sequence).

This clonotype was counted only a few times. V is TRBV2 and J is TRBJ2-1; TRBD2 agrees at 12 bases. Germline CDR1 reads SNHLY; CDR2 reads FYNNEI. This CDR3 is built from 15 residues. V shed 8 bases and J 9 bases; nucleotides not matched to a gene: 11. CDR3 sequence reads: CASAQTSGSSGEQFF. In nucleotides, the CDR3 is TGTGCCAGCGCACAGACTAGCGGGAGTTCGGGTGAGCAGTTCTTC.

This clonotype was detected only a few times. The rearrangement links TRBV7-2 to TRBJ2-5; the D gene is possibly TRBD2 (6 bases). With 2 bases removed from V and 4 bases from J, the gap between germline ends came to 14 bases. Germline assignment: CDR1 SGHTA and CDR2 FQGNSA. This CDR3 is built from 15 residues. The CDR3 DNA is TGTGCCAGCAGCTTAAGGAGGGGCGCTTCAGAGACCCAGTACTTC. As protein: CASSLRRGASETQYF.

Only one count was recorded for this clonotype. The chain couples TRBV30 to TRBJ1-1; D not certain. Between the trimmed V and J ends, which lost 3 bases and 1 base, there was a span of 9 bases. Germline V lookup: CDR1 GTSNPN, CDR2 SVGIG (reference sequence). CDR3 length: 13 residues. In DNA form, the CDR3 reads TGTGCCTGGAGCGCTCAGGCGAACACTGAAGCTTTCTTT. Residues: CAWSAQANTEAFF.

This clonotype was found a few times. A much bigger clone sits one base away, suggesting this may be a read error. This sequence joins TRBV7-2 and TRBJ2-5; D may be TRBD1 (5 bases). Germline V gene data show CDR1 as SGHTA and CDR2 as FQGNSA. The CDR3 has 13 residues. Trimming cost V 3 bases and J 4 bases, with 9 bases left between them. The CDR3 loop is CASSFEQGETQYF. CDR3 sequence (DNA): TGTGCCAGCAGCTTCGAGCAGGGAGAGACCCAGTACTTC.

Points on this clonotype: This may be a read error: a much more frequent sequence differs by one nucleotide. The chain carries TRBV29-1 and TRBJ2-3; D is ambiguous. This CDR3 spans 13 amino acids. Germline CDR1 and CDR2: SQVTM and ANQGSEA. The CDR3 DNA sequence: TGCGGCGTTGAGGTCAGCCGAGGAGATACGCAGTATTTT. Translated: CGVEVSRGDTQYF.

To note about this clonotype: With a much larger clone just one base away, this may be a read error. This chain joins TRBV5-1 and TRBJ2-4; 8 nucleotides match TRBD1. The DNA end is more similar to TRBJ2-7, so the J call may be wrong. The CDR3 is made up of 16 amino acids. Germline V gene sequence: CDR1 SGHRS, CDR2 YFSETQ. DNA of the CDR3: TGCACCAGCAGGTCGGGGGACAGGACCTTCCGAGCCGAGCAGTACTTC. It codes for CTSRSGDRTFRAEQYF.

The rearrangement joins TRBV28 to TRBJ1-1; a possible D gene is TRBD1 (5 bases). In germline, CDR1 is MDHEN, CDR2 SYDVKM. V was cut by 8 bases and J by 8 bases, with 18 bases left in between. The CDR3 covers 13 residues. The CDR3 is CASLIARDREAFF. The DNA for the CDR3 is TGTGCCAGCCTAATCGCCCGGGACCGGGAAGCTTTCTTT.

The chain is built from TRBV14 and TRBJ2-4, with 10 bases fitting TRBD2. After removal of 5 bases from V and 14 bases from J, the junction contained 6 bases not matched to a gene. The CDR3 is 12 amino acids. Germline V gives CDR1 SGHDN, CDR2 FVKESK. Here the CDR3 DNA reads TGTGCCAGCAGCATTAGCGGGAGGATTAAGTACTTC. Protein: CASSISGRIKYF.

In regard to this clonotype: A much larger clone differs by one base, so this may be a read error. The V and J genes are TRBV29-1 and TRBJ2-3, with 7 bases identical to TRBD2. The V gene's germline CDR1 is SQVTM and CDR2 ANQGSEA. The CDR3 extends over 14 amino acids. V dropped 3 bases and J dropped 2; count of bases not matched to a gene: 5. The CDR3 protein is CSVERGRLTDTQYF. For the CDR3, the DNA is TGCAGCGTTGAGCGGGGGAGGCTCACAGATACGCAGTATTTT.

This clonotype was counted at least ten times. The J gene is TRBJ2-1, the V gene TRBV20-1; D perhaps matches TRBD2 (6 bases). Trimming removed 3 bases at V and 4 bases at J, with 13 bases between. This CDR3 spans 14 amino acids. Germline V gene data show CDR1 as DFQATT and CDR2 as SNEGSKA (reference sequence). The CDR3 sequence: CSASGGTKYNEQFF. The CDR3 nucleotides read TGCAGTGCTAGCGGCGGGACGAAATACAATGAGCAGTTCTTC.

This clonotype was counted between two and nine times. The chain is built from TRBV6-6 and TRBJ2-1, with D possibly matching TRBD1 (6 bases). Trimming pared 7 bases from V and 0 bases from J, leaving 16 bases between. Germline V gives CDR1 MNHNY, CDR2 SVGAGI (reference sequence). This CDR3 spans 16 amino acids. CDR3: CASKNRGGSSYNEQFF. CDR3 bases: TGTGCCAGCAAAAACAGAGGGGGTAGCTCCTACAATGAGCAGTTCTTC.

This clonotype was seen a handful of times. Here the CDR3 DNA reads TGTGCCAGCAGTTACTCGTATGGGGAATACGAGCAGTACTTC. Its protein is CASSYSYGEYEQYF. The chain uses TRBV6-5 and TRBJ2-7; D gene unclear. V was shortened by 0 bases and J by 4 bases, with 10 bases between the two germline ends. There are 14 residues in the CDR3. Germline V CDR1 and CDR2: MNHEY, SVGAGI.

This clonotype was recorded at least ten times. V is TRBV4-1 and J is TRBJ2-7; 7 positions match TRBD1. Per germline, CDR1 MGHRA and CDR2 YSYEKL. This CDR3 has 12 amino acids. Unmatched junction bases numbered 5, after V lost 0 bases and J lost 12 bases. The CDR3 coding sequence is TGCGCCAGCAGCCAAGAAACAGGGGTTCCGTACTTC. Translating gives CASSQETGVPYF.

The rearrangement uses TRBV6-5 and TRBJ1-5, with no clear D. Germline V gives CDR1 MNHEY, CDR2 SVGAGI. Trimming took 6 bases from V and 5 from J, leaving 14 bases between them. CDR3 length equals 14 residues. The CDR3 is CASSPVLEDQPQHF. The CDR3 DNA is TGTGCCAGCAGCCCCGTTTTAGAGGATCAGCCCCAGCATTTT.

The sample holds one count of this clonotype. A read error may explain this, as a much larger clone is one base away. This chain joins TRBV4-2 and TRBJ2-1, with D perhaps matching TRBD1 or TRBD2 (5 bases each). This CDR3 comprises 14 residues. Germline V lookup: CDR1 LGHNA, CDR2 YNFKEQ. CDR3 region: CASSQTYRGNGQFF. DNA of the CDR3: TGTGCCAGCAGCCAAACTTACCGGGGCAATGGGCAGTTCTTC.

This clonotype was detected only a few times. This rearrangement joins TRBV20-1 to TRBJ1-2; D remains unclear. The CDR3 extends over 13 amino acids. Germline CDR1 reads DFQATT; CDR2 reads SNEGSKA (reference sequence). The V gene lost 0 bases and the J gene lost 8 bases, with 13 bases spanning the gap. The CDR3, as DNA: TGCAGTGCTAGAGATCAGAAAAAGGAAGGCTACACCTTC. Translated, it gives CSARDQKKEGYTF.

Concerning this clonotype itself: The junction does not match germline at one end; this may be a read error. The chain joins TRBV6-1 to TRBJ2-6, with D maybe TRBD2 (6 bases). Germline CDR1 MNHNS, CDR2 SASEGT. The CDR3 is 13 residues long. The CDR3 nucleotides are TGTGCCGGACGGGACTCTGGGGCCGACGTCCTGACTTTC. This sequence encodes CAGRDSGADVLTF.

The chain links TRBV12-3 or TRBV12-4 to TRBJ2-2; 14 nucleotides agree with TRBD2. The CDR3 contains 19 residues. The V gene end was trimmed by 4 bases and the J gene end by 1 base; junction bases not matched to a gene: 8. The CDR3 sequence is CASSSGTSGRGGNTGELFF. The CDR3 DNA sequence: TGTGCCAGCAGTTCCGGGACTAGCGGGAGAGGGGGGAACACCGGGGAGCTGTTTTTT.

The rearrangement uses TRBV5-1 and TRBJ2-1; TRBD2 aligns across 8 bases. The ends lost 0 bases at V and 5 bases at J; junction bases unmatched: 4. Germline CDR1 SGHRS, CDR2 YFSETQ. The CDR3 runs to 15 residues. This chain's CDR3 is CASSLDGRAHNEQFF. The CDR3 nucleotides are TGCGCCAGCAGCTTGGACGGGAGGGCCCACAATGAGCAGTTCTTC.

This clonotype was seen a handful of times. V usage is TRBV20-1 and J usage is TRBJ2-1, with TRBD2 identical over 9 bases. Trimming removed 0 bases from V and 4 bases from J; junction bases left unmatched: 13. Germline V lookup: CDR1 DFQATT, CDR2 SNEGSKA (reference sequence). This CDR3 spans 18 amino acids. CDR3 in amino acids: CSARDPGSRGGRYNEQFF. The DNA for the CDR3 is TGCAGTGCTAGAGACCCCGGCTCGCGGGGGGGCCGGTACAATGAGCAGTTCTTC.

In DNA, the CDR3 is TGCGCCAGCAGCTTTTGGGGGGACTCTCCATCCTACGAGCAGTACTTC. It codes for CASSFWGDSPSYEQYF. The chain links TRBV5-1 to TRBJ2-7, with a weak D call TRBD2 (6 bases). The CDR3 consists of 16 residues. The germline V gene encodes CDR1 SGHRS and CDR2 YFSETQ. Trimming left V 2 bases short and J 1 base short, with 16 bases between.

The chain employs TRBV9 and TRBJ1-3; D is ambiguous. CDR1 SGDLS and CDR2 YYNGEE come from the germline V gene. CDR3 size: 16 residues. Trimming removed 4 bases at V and 0 bases at J, with 14 bases between. CDR3 DNA sequence: TGTGCCAGCAGCTCTGCAGTCTTATCCTCTGGAAACACCATATATTTT. Protein sequence: CASSSAVLSSGNTIYF.

The chain couples TRBV3-1 to TRBJ2-3; 7 bases fit TRBD1. CDR3 length: 14 residues. Germline loops: CDR1 LGHDT, CDR2 YNNKEL (reference sequence). Losses at the gene ends were 4 bases for V and 4 bases for J; bases not matched to a gene: 5. The CDR3 DNA reads TGTGCCAGCAGCCCGCGACAGGGCCCAGATACGCAGTATTTT. Translated, it gives CASSPRQGPDTQYF.

The chain recombines TRBV19 with TRBJ2-1; no firm D call. The CDR3 has 12 amino acids. Germline CDR1 is LNHDA and CDR2 is SQIVND (reference sequence). V lost 7 bases to trimming and J lost 5 bases, with 9 bases between them. CDR3 sequence reads: CASNNWDNEQFF. In nucleotides, the CDR3 is TGTGCCAGTAACAACTGGGACAATGAGCAGTTCTTC.

This clonotype appeared a few times. V gene TRBV3-1 combines with J gene TRBJ2-4, with 7 bases lining up with TRBD1. V lost 4 bases to trimming and J lost 8 bases; unmatched junction nucleotides: 17. The CDR3 extends over 17 amino acids. The germline V gene encodes CDR1 LGHDT and CDR2 YNNKEL (reference sequence). Here the CDR3 reads CASSRQGIWDRGDIQYF. The CDR3 DNA reads TGTGCCAGCAGCCGCCAAGGTATTTGGGACAGAGGGGACATTCAGTACTTC. The full variable domain, its missing parts supplied by reference TRBV3-1 and TRBJ2-4, is DTAVSQTPKYLVTQMGNDKSIKCEQNLGHDTMYWYKQDSKKFLKIMFSYNNKELIINETVPNRFSPKSPDKAHLNLHINSLELGDSAVYFCASSRQGIWDRGDIQYFGAGTRLSVL.

This clonotype showed up many times. This sequence joins TRBV6-5 and TRBJ1-2; D is perhaps TRBD1 (5 bases). Deletions cut 0 bases from V and 8 bases from J, with 13 bases between. CDR3 length: 14 amino acids. Looked up from germline, CDR1 is MNHEY and CDR2 is SVGAGI. In nucleotides, the CDR3 is TGTGCCAGCAGTTACTCCGGGGGAACTAACGGCTACACCTTC. It encodes CASSYSGGTNGYTF.

As regards this clonotype: Given a much more abundant clone one base away, this may be a read error. The chain uses TRBV6-6 and TRBJ2-5, with 8 bases that match TRBD1. The CDR3 length is 16 residues. Per the germline V gene, CDR1 is MNHNY and CDR2 is SVGAGI (reference sequence). The junction had 10 bases not matched to a gene; V was cut back by 1 base and J by 6 bases. This CDR3 is CASSYWPPDRGKTQYF. The CDR3 DNA is TGTGCCAGCAGTTACTGGCCCCCCGACAGGGGTAAGACCCAGTACTTC.

This clonotype was seen many times. This chain uses TRBV12-3 or TRBV12-4 with TRBJ2-4, with D perhaps assigned TRBD1 or TRBD2 (5 bases each). Judging by the DNA end, TRBJ2-7 fits better; the J call may be wrong. The CDR3 length is 14 residues. The CDR3 sequence is CASSLGVGFPEQYF. The CDR3 nucleotides are TGTGCCAGCAGTTTGGGGGTCGGTTTCCCCGAGCAGTACTTC.